This TCR beta chain derives from a study of post-analysis software for immune sequencing data. About the research overall: The study covered relapsing-remitting, secondary progressive and progressive-relapsing courses of multiple sclerosis. Findings of the study overall: Significantly lower normalized Chao1 diversity was seen in multiple sclerosis patients than in controls. When the samples were clustered directly with F measure, those that had been prepared in the same batch showed strong co-clustering. Among five TRBV segments more frequent in patients than controls were TRBV5-6, TRBV5-1 and TRBV20-1.

The CDR3 is 15 residues long. Germline CDR1 is DFQATT and CDR2 is SNEGSKA (reference sequence). As concerns this clonotype: Its antigen is currently unknown. Since a much larger clone is just one base distant, this may be a read error.

The authors incorporated unique molecular identifiers into the TCR beta cDNA libraries. T cells numbering roughly 1 to 10 million yielded roughly 0.5 million cDNA molecules. MiXCR, applied by TCRdb to the PCR reads, yields one record per CDR3 protein. The sample shows fewer than 900,000 distinct CDR3 sequences, more than 45% of them seen only once. This sequence joins TRBV20-1 and TRBJ2-1; D is tentatively TRBD1 or TRBD2 (5 bases each). The sequence came from a girl aged 5-17 years with multiple sclerosis. The source material was blood. In nucleotides, the CDR3 is TGCAGTGCTAGGAGGGGCTGGCTAGCAAACAATAAGCAGTTCTTC. Residues: CSARRGWLANNKQFF.